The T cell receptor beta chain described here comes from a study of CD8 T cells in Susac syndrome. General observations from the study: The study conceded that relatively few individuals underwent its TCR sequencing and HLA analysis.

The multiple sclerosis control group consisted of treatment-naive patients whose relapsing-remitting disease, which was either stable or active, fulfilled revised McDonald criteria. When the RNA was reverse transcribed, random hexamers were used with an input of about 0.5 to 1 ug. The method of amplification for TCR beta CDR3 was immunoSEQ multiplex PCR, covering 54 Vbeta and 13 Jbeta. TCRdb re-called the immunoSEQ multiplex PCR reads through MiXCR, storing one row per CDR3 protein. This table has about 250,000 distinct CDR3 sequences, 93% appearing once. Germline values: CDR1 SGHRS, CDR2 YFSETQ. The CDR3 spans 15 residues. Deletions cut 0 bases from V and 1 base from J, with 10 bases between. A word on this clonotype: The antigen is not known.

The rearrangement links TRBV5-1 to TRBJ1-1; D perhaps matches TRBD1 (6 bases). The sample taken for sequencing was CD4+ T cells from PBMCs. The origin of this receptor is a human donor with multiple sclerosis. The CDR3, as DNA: TGCGCCAGCAGCTTGGGGGGGGGCCCGAACACTGAAGCTTTCTTT. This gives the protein CASSLGGGPNTEAFF.